This record looks at one T cell receptor (beta chain) sequence and its context. This clonotype was detected many times. Its specific antigen is unknown. Base-call qualities are not available, and no considerably larger clone is one nucleotide away. The sample is drawn from a study of identical twins (dated by TCRdb to between 2015 and 2016). About the investigation overall: To test whether fetal clonotypes persist, this study deep-sequenced TCR alpha and beta repertoires from monozygotic twins, from unrelated adults of various ages, and from cord blood. To rule out contamination, replicate twin experiments were performed at different times with different library preparation protocols.

Every donor was a healthy Caucasian. Three pairs of female monozygotic twins, all aged about 18 to 30 years, made up the twin cohort. RNA for TCR libraries was isolated from peripheral blood mononuclear cells. Library preparation employed 5' RACE. The sequencer listed for this sample is Illumina HiSeq 2000. A universal primer binding site was introduced by template switching, and a unique molecular identifier was present in the final cDNA, enabling accurate counting of TCR cDNA molecules. Specific primers in the conserved constant-segment region were used to synthesize first-strand cDNA for the TCR alpha and beta chains. To control for contamination, every cDNA library was double barcoded, receiving both a SMART-Mk sample barcode and Illumina barcodes. TruSeq adapter sequences and Illumina sample barcodes were added in two successive PCR steps. The Illumina HiSeq platform was used with custom primers to sequence TCR alpha and beta cDNA libraries. For the original study's pipeline: Raw reads were processed with MiGEC to extract unique molecular identifiers, and MiXCR was used to determine CDR3 positions. Recombination models were inferred per individual with the repgenHMM and IGoR tools using an EM algorithm. Shared clonotype analysis was performed with the tcR package in R, normalizing sharing by the product of cloneset sizes. To study raw recombination free of thymic and clonal selection effects, out-of-frame nonproductive sequences were analyzed. The public sequencing data were trimmed at Q25 with fastp and processed into clonotypes with MiXCR by TCRdb, which kept only in-frame beta chains. Identical CDR3 protein sequences are pooled into one entry, listed with their most common genes and DNA. None of the V and J calls come from the authors' own analysis; TCRdb made them. Recorded for this sample are 700,000 or so distinct CDR3 sequences; less than 25% of them occurred a single time. 4% to 5.5% of the sample goes to the ten largest clones.

On the study overall, not on this receptor specifically: In beta out-of-frame sequences, excess twin sharing was weaker, because having fewer shared sequences lowered the signal-to-noise ratio. Compared with coincidental sharing between unrelated individuals, out-of-frame TCR alpha sequences shared between twins showed an excess of sequences with low generation probability. Out-of-frame TCR alpha sharing in monozygotic twins was systematically underestimated by recombination models, whereas sharing between unrelated individuals was in agreement with the recombination models. Zero-insertion analyses could be partly confounded by invariant T cells such as MAIT and iNKT, although diverse VJ usage argued against such confounding for most clonotypes. Fewer insertions were carried by abundant cord blood beta clonotypes; a weaker similar trend was observed in young adult naive repertoires, while no such trend was observed in memory repertoires. Because the same donors could not be followed over many years, conclusions were based on cross-sectional statistical analysis.

V loses 1 base of germline sequence and J loses 4 bases, and the interval between the two ends is 14 bases. There are 14 amino acids in the CDR3, from cysteine to phenylalanine inclusive. The retained sequence is limited to the CDR3, 42 bases, with the frame set at the first base. CDR1 and CDR2 are read off the germline V gene (reference sequence) as DFQATT and SNEGSKA. These data are also associated with another study on T cells expressing NK-cell markers. The second study's paper adds: In sorted CD3+CD56+NKG2C+, CD3+CD56+NKG2C- and CD3+CD56-NKG2C+ T-cell subsets from several donors, TCR beta-chain repertoires were profiled. Of the eight sequenced donors, seven were found to be HCMV-seropositive and one was found to be HCMV-seronegative. In several experiments an anti-gammadeltaTCR antibody was added to restrict sorting to alphabetaTCR-expressing T cells. For 5 or 6 donors, the dominant CD3+CD56+NKG2C+ clonotypes were among the top 10 CD8+ clonotypes and accounted for about 1.0-7.5% of CD8+ T cells. Those dominant clonotypes were again the most abundant among CD3+CD56-NKG2C+ cells in a handful of donors, at about 25-60.1%. Whether the expanded NKG2C-expressing T cell clones were specific for HCMV antigens was left unclear. Randomly selected healthy volunteers, three men and five women, were used as the eight sequenced donors. A commercial ELISA kit detecting HCMV-specific IgG in serum was used to determine HCMV serostatus. Bulk peripheral blood T-cell repertoires were additionally sequenced from unsorted PBMC for roughly six donors. MIGEC handled demultiplexing of the reads and grouping by UMI, while MiTCR was used to assemble and quantify clonotypes. To exclude erroneous sequences, any TCR cDNA sequence not supported by at least two reads was discarded. The tcR package was used for downstream repertoire analysis, and clonotypes were matched across fractions by CDR3 nucleotide sequence plus V segment. Antigen specificity was annotated against VDJdb with VDJmatch, allowing one amino acid substitution in CDR3.

Recombination connected TRBV20-1 to TRBJ2-7; the D gene is possibly TRBD1 or TRBD2, each agreeing over 5 bases. This TCR was sampled from a woman aged 18-29 years in good health. The sample consisted of PBMCs. CDR3 reads: CSARGGGQRYEQYF. The bases are TGCAGTGCTAGAGGTGGGGGTCAGCGTTACGAGCAGTACTTC.